The 28 T cell receptor beta chains below all came from one sample that was sequenced in a study of glioma-infiltrating T cells after dendritic cell vaccination. Method: immunoSEQ multiplex PCR; TCRdb's copy keeps in-frame clones and lacks some. The profile shows about 87,000 clones, around nine tenths of them singletons. The specimen comprised blood, sampled before dendritic cell vaccination. These TCRs come from a human donor with glioblastoma.

This clone has a handful of counts. The V and J genes are TRBV18 and TRBJ1-3, with a tentative D call TRBD1 (5 bases). The CDR3 runs to 19 residues. Germline V gives CDR1 KGHSH, CDR2 LQKENI. V was cut by 1 base and J by 0 bases, with 19 bases left in between. CDR3 protein: CASSPRGPLDGSSGNTIYF. Here the CDR3 DNA reads TGTGCCAGCTCACCACGGGGCCCCTTGGACGGTAGCTCTGGAAACACCATATATTTT.

This chain joins TRBV29-1 and TRBJ1-5; TRBD1 agrees at 11 bases. Trimming took 4 bases from V and 7 from J; bases not matched to a gene: 3. This CDR3 comprises 13 residues. Germline lookup yields CDR1 SQVTM and CDR2 ANQGSEA. CDR3 sequence reads: CSVVGTGGQPQHF. For the CDR3, the DNA is TGCAGCGTTGTGGGGACAGGGGGGCAGCCCCAGCATTTT. The whole variable domain, filled in from reference TRBV29-1 and TRBJ1-5, reads SAVISQKPSRDICQRGTSLTIQCQVDSQVTMMFWYRQQPGQSLTLIATANQGSEATYESGFVIDKFPISRPNLTFSTLTVSNMSPEDSSIYLCSVVGTGGQPQHFGDGTRLSIL.

The chain links TRBV27 to TRBJ2-3, with TRBD2 matching over 11 bases. With 1 base clipped from V and 3 bases from J, the junction kept 18 bases outside the gene matches. The CDR3 extends over 21 amino acids. The germline CDR1 and CDR2 sequences are MNHEY and SMNVEV (reference sequence). The CDR3 loop reads CASSLYWASGRNSLGTDTQYF. The CDR3 DNA sequence: TGTGCCAGCAGTTTATATTGGGCTAGCGGGAGGAACTCTCTTGGAACAGATACGCAGTATTTT.

V is TRBV18 and J is TRBJ2-6; 8 bases agree with TRBD1. After removal of 3 bases from V and 4 bases from J, the junction contained 5 bases not matched to a gene. Germline V gene sequence: CDR1 KGHSH, CDR2 LQKENI. CDR3 length equals 16 residues. The chain's CDR3 is CASSPQGARGANVLTF. The CDR3 nucleotides read TGTGCCAGCTCACCGCAGGGGGCGCGGGGGGCCAACGTCCTGACTTTC. Together with reference TRBV18 and TRBJ2-6, the CDR3 gives the full variable domain: NAGVMQNPRHLVRRRGQEARLRCSPMKGHSHVYWYRQLPEEGLKFMVYLQKENIIDESGMPKERFSAEFPKEGPSILRIQQVVRGDSAAYFCASSPQGARGANVLTFGAGSRLTVL.

V is TRBV19 and J is TRBJ2-5, with D possibly TRBD1 on 5 matching bases. V dropped 7 bases and J dropped 5 bases, with 14 bases sitting between them. The germline V gene encodes CDR1 LNHDA and CDR2 SQIVND (reference sequence). This CDR3 spans 13 amino acids. The CDR3 coding sequence is TGTGCCAGTAAGGGGCCCAACGGCGAGACCCAGTACTTC. Protein: CASKGPNGETQYF.

The chain uses TRBV2 and TRBJ2-4, with TRBD1 matching 7 bases. J was trimmed by 6 bases and V by 2 bases; bases with no gene match: 7. The CDR3 length is 15 residues. Germline assignment: CDR1 SNHLY and CDR2 FYNNEI. The CDR3 is CASSEQGVGRNIQYF. CDR3 sequence (DNA): TGTGCCAGCAGTGAACAGGGGGTCGGTAGAAACATTCAGTACTTC. The full variable domain, in which reference TRBV2 and TRBJ2-4 provide the parts outside the CDR3, is EPEVTQTPSHQVTQMGQEVILRCVPISNHLYFYWYRQILGQKVEFLVSFYNNEISEKSEIFDDQFSVERPDGSNFTLKIRSTKLEDSAMYFCASSEQGVGRNIQYFGAGTRLSVL.

This clone was counted a few times. J is TRBJ2-1 and V is TRBV27; 8 nucleotides align to TRBD2. J lost 6 bases, V lost 10 bases, and 11 bases had no gene match. CDR1 and CDR2 (germline): MNHEY, SMNVEV (reference sequence). There are 14 residues in the CDR3. In DNA form, the CDR3 reads TGTGCCACAAAATTAGCGGGATTAGGCAATGAGCAGTTCTTC. Protein: CATKLAGLGNEQFF.

This clone has just one count. The CDR3 region is CAGGLLSDTQYF. The DNA for the CDR3 is TGTGCCGGGGGACTTCTCTCAGATACGCAGTATTTT. The gene calls are TRBV2 and TRBJ2-3; a weak D match, TRBD2 (6 bases). The CDR3 sequence is 12 residues long. The germline V gene encodes CDR1 SNHLY and CDR2 FYNNEI. The germline V and J ends were trimmed by 11 bases and 4 bases, with 13 bases remaining between them.

This clone was seen more than once but under ten times. The rearrangement uses TRBV7-9 and TRBJ2-3; D is possibly TRBD2 (5 bases). The CDR3 contains 17 residues. The germline V gene has CDR1 SEHNR and CDR2 FQNEAQ (reference sequence). V was cut by 1 base and J by 5 bases, with 19 bases left in between. The CDR3 DNA follows: TGTGCCAGCAGCTTAGTTGGCGCGGGTTCCCTGGAAGATACGCAGTATTTT. Translation gives CASSLVGAGSLEDTQYF.

This chain joins TRBV27 and TRBJ1-5, with D tentatively TRBD1 (5 bases). From germline, CDR1 is MNHEY and CDR2 SMNVEV (reference sequence). V was trimmed by 0 bases and J by 3 bases, leaving 12 bases between them. The CDR3 has 16 residues. CDR3 sequence: CASSLSGGLNNQPQHF. The CDR3 coding sequence is TGTGCCAGCAGTTTATCGGGGGGGTTGAACAATCAGCCCCAGCATTTT.

The V and J genes are TRBV16 and TRBJ1-5, with D perhaps matching TRBD1 (6 bases). From germline, CDR1 is KGHSY and CDR2 FQNENV. The germline V and J ends were trimmed by 5 bases and 0 bases, with 17 bases remaining between them. The length of the CDR3 is 17 residues. The DNA for the CDR3 is TGTGCCAGCAGCAAAAGGGCAGGGGTTTATAGCAATCAGCCCCAGCATTTT. This translates into CASSKRAGVYSNQPQHF.

The chain links TRBV6-1 to TRBJ2-3, with D possibly TRBD1 on 6 matching bases. This CDR3 is built from 14 residues. The V gene lost 3 bases and the J gene lost 4 bases, with 11 bases spanning the gap. In germline, CDR1 is MNHNS, CDR2 SASEGT. The CDR3 nucleotides read TGTGCCAGCAGTGAGCAGGGGAAAGCAGATACGCAGTATTTT. Its translation is CASSEQGKADTQYF.

V is TRBV29-1 and J is TRBJ2-7; TRBD2 matches 9 bases. From germline, CDR1 is SQVTM and CDR2 ANQGSEA. The CDR3 sequence is 12 residues long. Losses at the gene ends were 5 bases for V and 5 bases for J; bases not matched to a gene: 4. The CDR3 DNA reads as TGCAGCGTTCGCGGGGGGGCTAACGAGCAGTACTTC. Translation: CSVRGGANEQYF.

This clone occurred a few times. The V gene is TRBV28, the J gene TRBJ1-1; TRBD1 matches 9 bases. Germline V gives CDR1 MDHEN, CDR2 SYDVKM. The V gene end was trimmed by 2 bases and the J gene end by 1 base; junction bases not matched to a gene: 2. The CDR3 runs to 15 residues. DNA of the CDR3: TGTGCCAGCAGTTTAACGGGACAGGGGAACACTGAAGCTTTCTTT. Its protein is CASSLTGQGNTEAFF.

V usage is TRBV5-5 and J usage is TRBJ2-3, with a possible D match to TRBD1 (5 bases). V was cut by 1 base and J by 4 bases, with 10 bases left in between. Germline CDR1 SGHKS, CDR2 YYEKEE (reference sequence). The CDR3 is made up of 14 amino acids. For the CDR3, the DNA is TGTGCCAGCAGCTTGCAGGGATCCCCAGATACGCAGTATTTT. Protein: CASSLQGSPDTQYF.

The CDR3 region has the DNA TGTGCCAGCTCACCACGCGAACTTTCTAGCGCCGCCTCCTACGAGCAGTACTTC. The encoded protein is CASSPRELSSAASYEQYF. The V and J genes are TRBV18 and TRBJ2-7, with D perhaps matching TRBD2 (6 bases). The CDR3 runs to 18 residues. Between the trimmed V and J ends, which lost 1 base and 0 bases, there was a span of 19 bases. CDR1 is KGHSH, CDR2 LQKENI, per germline.

The V and J genes are TRBV2 and TRBJ2-3; perhaps TRBD2 as D (6 bases). This CDR3 comprises 15 residues. In germline, CDR1 is SNHLY, CDR2 FYNNEI. Trimming took 6 bases from V and 7 from J, leaving 20 bases between them. The CDR3 DNA reads as TGTGCCAGCAGGCCCCGGCGGGGCGCGGAAAATACGCAGTATTTT. It is translated as CASRPRRGAENTQYF.

The chain recombines TRBV7-9 with TRBJ2-7; D gene uncertain. The CDR3 runs to 12 residues. The germline V and J ends were trimmed by 1 base and 5 bases, with 6 bases remaining between them. In germline, CDR1 is SEHNR, CDR2 FQNEAQ (reference sequence). CDR3 sequence: CASSLVPDEQYF. The CDR3 nucleotides read TGTGCCAGCAGCTTAGTCCCAGACGAGCAGTACTTC. The full variable domain, its missing parts supplied by reference TRBV7-9 and TRBJ2-7, is DTGVSQNPRHKITKRGQNVTFRCDPISEHNRLYWYRQTLGQGPEFLTYFQNEAQLEKSRLLSDRFSAERPKGSFSTLEIQRTEQGDSAMYLCASSLVPDEQYFGPGTRLTVT.

The chain couples TRBV2 to TRBJ1-5; 7 bases fit TRBD1. This CDR3 comprises 15 residues. After removal of 6 bases from V and 6 bases from J, the junction contained 11 bases not matched to a gene. The germline V gene encodes CDR1 SNHLY and CDR2 FYNNEI. The CDR3: CASRADRVWVQPQHF. In DNA form, the CDR3 reads TGTGCCAGCAGGGCAGACAGGGTGTGGGTTCAGCCCCAGCATTTT.

V and J are TRBV6-6 and TRBJ1-2; 8 bases agree with TRBD1. V lost 4 bases, J lost 7 bases, and 11 bases stayed unmatched. Germline CDR1 is MNHNY and CDR2 is SVGAGI (reference sequence). This CDR3 spans 15 amino acids. This chain's CDR3 is CASSFTPDRGAGYTF. For the CDR3, the DNA is TGTGCCAGCAGTTTCACCCCTGACAGGGGAGCTGGCTACACCTTC.

The rearrangement links TRBV7-8 to TRBJ1-1; 8 bases map to TRBD1. Germline V CDR1 and CDR2: SGHVS, FQNEAQ. CDR3 size: 15 residues. Trimming cost V 2 bases and J 2 bases; bases outside gene matches: 4. The chain's CDR3 is CASSLTDRGNTEAFF. The DNA for the CDR3 is TGTGCCAGCAGCTTAACAGACAGGGGAAACACTGAAGCTTTCTTT.

This sequence joins TRBV7-8 and TRBJ1-2; tentatively, D is TRBD1 (5 bases). V dropped 5 bases and J dropped 4 bases, with 20 bases sitting between them. Per germline, CDR1 SGHVS and CDR2 FQNEAQ. The CDR3 sequence is 16 residues long. Here the CDR3 DNA reads TGTGCCAGCAGCCCCTCAAGTGGAGGGGTGGGCTATGGCTACACCTTC. This sequence encodes CASSPSSGGVGYGYTF.

The chain joins TRBV6-5 to TRBJ1-6, with a tentative D call TRBD1 (5 bases). V gave up 6 bases and J gave up 7 bases, with 13 bases separating them. Germline V lookup: CDR1 MNHEY, CDR2 SVGAGI. The CDR3 loop spans 14 amino acids. CDR3 sequence: CASRGTFRNSPLHF. CDR3 coding DNA: TGTGCCAGCAGGGGGACTTTTAGGAATTCACCCCTCCACTTT.

The chain links TRBV4-1 to TRBJ2-1; TRBD2 agrees at 10 bases. Germline loops: CDR1 MGHRA, CDR2 YSYEKL. V trimming: 0 bases; J trimming: 5 bases; junction bases outside the gene matches: 4. CDR3 length: 16 amino acids. The CDR3 region has the DNA TGCGCCAGCAGCCAAGATAGTCTAGCGGGAGACAATGAGCAGTTCTTC. Translating it yields CASSQDSLAGDNEQFF.

This clone was counted a single time. The chain recombines TRBV2 with TRBJ2-2; tentative D call: TRBD2 (6 bases). Trimming pared 7 bases from V and 4 bases from J, leaving 13 bases between. Germline CDR1 reads SNHLY; CDR2 reads FYNNEI. This CDR3 contains 14 residues. The CDR3 DNA sequence: TGTGCCAGCATGGGGGAGGTTGGCACCGGGGAGCTGTTTTTT. This gives the protein CASMGEVGTGELFF.

This clone was seen only once. This chain links TRBV11-3 with TRBJ2-3, with unresolved D. Germline lookup yields CDR1 SGHNT and CDR2 YENEEA. V shed 5 bases and J shed 0 bases, with 9 bases lying between them. The CDR3 covers 14 residues. CDR3 sequence (DNA): TGTGCCAGCAGCCAGGTCTTAAGCACAGATACGCAGTATTTT. Translated: CASSQVLSTDTQYF.

The chain combines TRBV29-1 with TRBJ2-3, with 11 bases fitting TRBD2. The CDR3 consists of 14 residues. Germline CDR1 and CDR2: SQVTM and ANQGSEA. With 7 bases clipped from V and 2 bases from J, the junction kept 5 bases outside the gene matches. The CDR3 protein is CSGTSGGDTDTQYF. DNA of the CDR3: TGCAGCGGTACTAGCGGGGGAGACACAGATACGCAGTATTTT.

The V gene is TRBV7-9, the J gene TRBJ1-1, with a possible D match to TRBD1 (6 bases). Germline assignment: CDR1 SEHNR and CDR2 FQNEAQ (reference sequence). V shed 5 bases and J shed 0 bases, with 19 bases lying between them. This CDR3 region has 17 residues. Here the CDR3 DNA reads TGTGCCAGCAGCCCCGGCGGGGGGGGCTGCATGAACACTGAAGCTTTCTTT. This codes for CASSPGGGGCMNTEAFF. The whole variable domain, remainder taken from reference TRBV7-9 and TRBJ1-1, is DTGVSQNPRHKITKRGQNVTFRCDPISEHNRLYWYRQTLGQGPEFLTYFQNEAQLEKSRLLSDRFSAERPKGSFSTLEIQRTEQGDSAMYLCASSPGGGGCMNTEAFFGQGTRLTVV.